The clone carrying this TCR beta chain has just a few counts. The record originates from a study of human T cells and chemical hapten exposure. Study-level background: Patients received weekly diphenylcyclopropenone doses to the scalp throughout the approximately 24-week study.

Time point defined: patch test 2, 6 weeks after DPC sensitization. Treatment specified: therapeutic diphenylcyclopropenone sensitization with weekly scalp DPC. TCRdb re-analysed the RACE reads in MiXCR, keeping a single row per CDR3 protein. The sample yields 65,000 to 100,000 distinct CDR3 sequences, 6.5% to 8% seen once. The CDR3 contains 13 residues. Between the trimmed V and J ends, which lost 0 bases and 8 bases, there was a span of 11 bases. Per the germline V gene, CDR1 is SGHRS and CDR2 is YFSETQ. The starting material was whole blood, obtained in connection with sensitization to the hapten diphenylcyclopropenone (DPC). The chain recombines TRBV5-1 with TRBJ1-1; D may be TRBD1 (6 bases). The clonotype was recovered from a woman aged 30 to 39 with alopecia areata. Some clones in this sample may be carry-over from other donors' samples. CDR3 loop: CASSLEEGTEAFF. The CDR3 coding sequence is TGCGCCAGCAGCTTGGAGGAGGGGACAGAAGCTTTCTTT.